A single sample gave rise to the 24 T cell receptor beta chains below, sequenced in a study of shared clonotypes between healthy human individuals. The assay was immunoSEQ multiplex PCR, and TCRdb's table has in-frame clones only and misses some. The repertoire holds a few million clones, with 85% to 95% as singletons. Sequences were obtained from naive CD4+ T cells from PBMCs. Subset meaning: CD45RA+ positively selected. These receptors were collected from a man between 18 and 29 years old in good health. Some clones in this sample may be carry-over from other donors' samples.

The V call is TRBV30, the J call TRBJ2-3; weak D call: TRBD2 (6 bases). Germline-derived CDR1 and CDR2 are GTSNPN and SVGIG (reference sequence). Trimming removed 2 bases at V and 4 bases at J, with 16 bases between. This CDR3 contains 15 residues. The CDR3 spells CAWSFGGLHSDTQYF. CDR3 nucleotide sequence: TGTGCCTGGAGTTTTGGGGGACTGCATTCAGATACGCAGTATTTT.

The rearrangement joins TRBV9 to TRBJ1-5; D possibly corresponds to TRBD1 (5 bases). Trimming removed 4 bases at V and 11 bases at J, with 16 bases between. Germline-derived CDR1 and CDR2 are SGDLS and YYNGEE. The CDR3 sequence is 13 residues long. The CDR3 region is CASSPAGGVAQHF. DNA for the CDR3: TGTGCCAGCAGCCCAGCGGGAGGGGTTGCCCAGCATTTT.

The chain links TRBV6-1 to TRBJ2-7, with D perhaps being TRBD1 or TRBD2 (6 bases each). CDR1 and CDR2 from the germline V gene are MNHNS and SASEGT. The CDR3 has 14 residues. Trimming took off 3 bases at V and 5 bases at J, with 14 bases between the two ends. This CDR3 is CASSDRGALDEQYF. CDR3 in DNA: TGTGCCAGCAGTGATAGGGGGGCCCTCGACGAGCAGTACTTC.

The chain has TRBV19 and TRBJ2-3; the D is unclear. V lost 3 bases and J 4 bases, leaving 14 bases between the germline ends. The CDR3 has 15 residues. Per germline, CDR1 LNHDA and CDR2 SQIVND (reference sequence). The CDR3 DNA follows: TGTGCCAGTAGTATGCCGTCGGTTAGGCCAGATACGCAGTATTTT. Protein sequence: CASSMPSVRPDTQYF.

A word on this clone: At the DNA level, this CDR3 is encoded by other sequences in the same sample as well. The CDR3 loop reads CASSVLAYSYNEQFF. The CDR3 region has the DNA TGTGCCAGCAGCGTCCTAGCGTACTCCTACAATGAGCAGTTCTTC. V and J are TRBV9 and TRBJ2-1, with a possible D match to TRBD2 (6 bases). Trimming pared 2 bases from V and 0 bases from J, leaving 9 bases between. This CDR3 region has 15 residues. Germline assignment: CDR1 SGDLS and CDR2 YYNGEE.

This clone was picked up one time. CDR3 loop: CASSRDSGNTIYF. In DNA form, the CDR3 reads TGTGCCAGTAGTAGAGACTCTGGAAACACCATATATTTT. This chain joins TRBV19 and TRBJ1-3; D is uncertain. The CDR3 runs to 13 residues. CDR1 LNHDA and CDR2 SQIVND come from the germline V gene (reference sequence). V was cut by 4 bases and J by 0 bases, with 4 bases left in between.

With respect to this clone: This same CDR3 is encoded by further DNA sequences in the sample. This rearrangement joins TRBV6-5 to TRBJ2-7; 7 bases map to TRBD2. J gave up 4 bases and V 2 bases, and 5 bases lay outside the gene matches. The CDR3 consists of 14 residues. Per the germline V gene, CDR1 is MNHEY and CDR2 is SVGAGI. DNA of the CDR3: TGTGCCAGCAGTTACGGTCCGGGGGGTTACGAGCAGTACTTC. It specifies CASSYGPGGYEQYF.

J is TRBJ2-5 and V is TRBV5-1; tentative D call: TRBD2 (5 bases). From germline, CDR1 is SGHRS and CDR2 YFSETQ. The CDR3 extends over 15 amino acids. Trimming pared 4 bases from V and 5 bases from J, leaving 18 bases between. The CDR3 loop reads CASSLEALKGETQYF. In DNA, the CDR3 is TGCGCCAGCAGCCTGGAGGCCCTAAAAGGGGAGACCCAGTACTTC. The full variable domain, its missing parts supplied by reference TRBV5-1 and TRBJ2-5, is KAGVTQTPRYLIKTRGQQVTLSCSPISGHRSVSWYQQTPGQGLQFLFEYFSETQRNKGNFPGRFSGRQFSNSRSEMNVSTLELGDSALYLCASSLEALKGETQYFGPGTRLLVL.

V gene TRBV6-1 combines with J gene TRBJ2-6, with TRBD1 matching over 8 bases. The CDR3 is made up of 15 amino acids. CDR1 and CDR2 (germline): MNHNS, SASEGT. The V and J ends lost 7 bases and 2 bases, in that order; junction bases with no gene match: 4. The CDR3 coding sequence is TGTGCCAGCAACCAGGGGGCTGCTGGGGCCAACGTCCTGACTTTC. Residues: CASNQGAAGANVLTF.

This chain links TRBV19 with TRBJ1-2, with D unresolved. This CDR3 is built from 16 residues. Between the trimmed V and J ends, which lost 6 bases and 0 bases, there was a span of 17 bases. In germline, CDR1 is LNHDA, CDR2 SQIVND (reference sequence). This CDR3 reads CASRPMSRLANYGYTF. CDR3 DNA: TGTGCCAGTAGGCCAATGTCCAGGCTCGCTAACTATGGCTACACCTTC.

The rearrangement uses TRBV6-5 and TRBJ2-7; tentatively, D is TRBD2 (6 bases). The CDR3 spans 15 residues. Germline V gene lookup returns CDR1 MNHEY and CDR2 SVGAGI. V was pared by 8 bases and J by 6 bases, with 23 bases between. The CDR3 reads CASRRGTTGVGEQYF. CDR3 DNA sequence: TGTGCCAGCCGTCGCGGCACTACGGGAGTGGGCGAGCAGTACTTC.

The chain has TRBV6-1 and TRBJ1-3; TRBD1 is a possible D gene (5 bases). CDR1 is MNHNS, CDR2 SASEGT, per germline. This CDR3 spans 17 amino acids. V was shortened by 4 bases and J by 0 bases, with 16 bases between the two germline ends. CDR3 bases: TGTGCCAGCAGTGCGTCCGGGACTCCGGGCTCTGGAAACACCATATATTTT. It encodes CASSASGTPGSGNTIYF.

The CDR3: CAISQPDGRTSYGYTF. In DNA, the CDR3 is TGTGCCATCAGTCAACCAGACGGGAGAACAAGCTATGGCTACACCTTC. This chain uses TRBV10-3 with TRBJ1-2; D remains unclear. Germline V gene lookup returns CDR1 ENHRY and CDR2 SYGVKD. The ends were cut back, 5 bases at V and 4 bases at J, with 20 bases in the middle. The CDR3 runs to 16 residues.

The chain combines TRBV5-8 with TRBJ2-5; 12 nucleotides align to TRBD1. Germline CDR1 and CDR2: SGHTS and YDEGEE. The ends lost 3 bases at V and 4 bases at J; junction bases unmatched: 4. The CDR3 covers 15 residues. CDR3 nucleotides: TGTGCCAGCAGCTCCGGGACAGGGGGCGGAGAGACCCAGTACTTC. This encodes CASSSGTGGGETQYF.

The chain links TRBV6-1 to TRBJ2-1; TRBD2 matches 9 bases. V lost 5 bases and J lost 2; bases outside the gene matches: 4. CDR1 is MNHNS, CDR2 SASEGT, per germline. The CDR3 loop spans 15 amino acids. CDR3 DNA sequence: TGTGCCAGCAGTCCCAGCGGGGGGCCCTACAATGAGCAGTTCTTC. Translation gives CASSPSGGPYNEQFF.

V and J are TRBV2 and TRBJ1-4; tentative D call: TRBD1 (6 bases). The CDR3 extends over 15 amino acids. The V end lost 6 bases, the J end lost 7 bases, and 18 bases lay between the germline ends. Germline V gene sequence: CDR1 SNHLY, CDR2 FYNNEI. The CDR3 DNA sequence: TGTGCCAGCAGGAGGAATGGGGGGCTAGGTGAAAAACTGTTTTTT. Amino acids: CASRRNGGLGEKLFF.

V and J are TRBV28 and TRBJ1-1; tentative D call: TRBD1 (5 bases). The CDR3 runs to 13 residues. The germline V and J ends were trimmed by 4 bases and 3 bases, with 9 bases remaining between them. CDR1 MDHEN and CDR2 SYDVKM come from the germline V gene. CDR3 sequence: CASSWGGDTEAFF. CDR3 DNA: TGTGCCAGCAGTTGGGGGGGGGACACTGAAGCTTTCTTT. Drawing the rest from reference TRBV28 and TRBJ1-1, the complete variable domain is DVKVTQSSRYLVKRTGEKVFLECVQDMDHENMFWYRQDPGLGLRLIYFSYDVKMKEKGDIPEGYSVSREKKERFSLILESASTNQTSMYLCASSWGGDTEAFFGQGTRLTVV.

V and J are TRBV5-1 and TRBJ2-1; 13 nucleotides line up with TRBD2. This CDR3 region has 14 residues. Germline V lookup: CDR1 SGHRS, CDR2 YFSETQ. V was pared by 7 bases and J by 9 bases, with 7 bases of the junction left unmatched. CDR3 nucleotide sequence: TGCGCCAGCTTCCCAGGGACTAGCGGGATTGAGCAGTTCTTC. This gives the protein CASFPGTSGIEQFF. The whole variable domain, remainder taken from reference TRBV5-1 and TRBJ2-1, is KAGVTQTPRYLIKTRGQQVTLSCSPISGHRSVSWYQQTPGQGLQFLFEYFSETQRNKGNFPGRFSGRQFSNSRSEMNVSTLELGDSALYLCASFPGTSGIEQFFGPGTRLTVL.

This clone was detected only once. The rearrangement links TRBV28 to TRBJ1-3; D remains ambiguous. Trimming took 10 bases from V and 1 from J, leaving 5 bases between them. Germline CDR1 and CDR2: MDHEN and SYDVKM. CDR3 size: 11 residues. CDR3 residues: CATVSGNTIYF. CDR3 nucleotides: TGTGCCACCGTATCTGGAAACACCATATATTTT. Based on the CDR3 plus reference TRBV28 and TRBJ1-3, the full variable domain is DVKVTQSSRYLVKRTGEKVFLECVQDMDHENMFWYRQDPGLGLRLIYFSYDVKMKEKGDIPEGYSVSREKKERFSLILESASTNQTSMYLCATVSGNTIYFGEGSWLTVV.

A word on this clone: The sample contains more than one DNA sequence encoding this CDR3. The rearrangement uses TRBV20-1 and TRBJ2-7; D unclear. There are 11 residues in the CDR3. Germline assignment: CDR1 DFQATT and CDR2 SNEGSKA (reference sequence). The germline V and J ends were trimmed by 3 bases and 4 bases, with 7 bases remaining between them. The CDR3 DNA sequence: TGCAGTGCTAGCGGTGGATACGAGCAGTACTTC. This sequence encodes CSASGGYEQYF.

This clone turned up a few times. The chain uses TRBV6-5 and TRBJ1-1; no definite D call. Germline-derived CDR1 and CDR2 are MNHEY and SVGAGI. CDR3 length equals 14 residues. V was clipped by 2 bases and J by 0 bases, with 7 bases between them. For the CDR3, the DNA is TGTGCCAGCAGTTACCGGGCAGTGAACACTGAAGCTTTCTTT. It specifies CASSYRAVNTEAFF.

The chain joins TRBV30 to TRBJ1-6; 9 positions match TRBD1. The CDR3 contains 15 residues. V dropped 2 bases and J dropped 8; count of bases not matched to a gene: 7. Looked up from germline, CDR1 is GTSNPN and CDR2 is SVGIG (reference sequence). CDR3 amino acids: CAWSYTGGTDSPLHF. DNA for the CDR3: TGTGCCTGGAGTTACACAGGGGGCACAGATTCACCCCTCCACTTT.

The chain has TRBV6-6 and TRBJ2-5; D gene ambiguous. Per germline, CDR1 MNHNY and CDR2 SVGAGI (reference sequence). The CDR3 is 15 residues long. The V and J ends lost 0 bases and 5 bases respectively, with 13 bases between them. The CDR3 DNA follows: TGTGCCAGCAGTTACTCTTCCTTGGGGTCGGAGACCCAGTACTTC. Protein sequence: CASSYSSLGSETQYF.

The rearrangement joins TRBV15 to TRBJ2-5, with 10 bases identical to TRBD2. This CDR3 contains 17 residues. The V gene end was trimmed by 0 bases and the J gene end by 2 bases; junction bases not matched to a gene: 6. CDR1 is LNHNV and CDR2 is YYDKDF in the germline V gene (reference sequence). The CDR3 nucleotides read TGTGCCACCAGCAGAGATATCACTAGCGGGATTCAAGAGACCCAGTACTTC. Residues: CATSRDITSGIQETQYF.